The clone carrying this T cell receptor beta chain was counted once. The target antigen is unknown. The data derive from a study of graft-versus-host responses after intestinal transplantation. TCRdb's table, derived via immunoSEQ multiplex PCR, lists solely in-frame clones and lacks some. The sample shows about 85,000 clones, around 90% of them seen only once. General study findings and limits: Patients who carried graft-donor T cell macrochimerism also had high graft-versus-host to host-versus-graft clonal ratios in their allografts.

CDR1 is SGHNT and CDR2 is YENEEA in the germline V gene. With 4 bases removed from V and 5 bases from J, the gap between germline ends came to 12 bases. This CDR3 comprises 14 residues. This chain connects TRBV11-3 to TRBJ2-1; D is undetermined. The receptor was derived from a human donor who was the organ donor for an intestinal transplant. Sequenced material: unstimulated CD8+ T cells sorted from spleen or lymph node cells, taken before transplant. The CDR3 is CASSSRLGNNEQFF. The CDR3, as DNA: TGTGCCAGCAGCTCCCGACTGGGTAACAATGAGCAGTTCTTC.